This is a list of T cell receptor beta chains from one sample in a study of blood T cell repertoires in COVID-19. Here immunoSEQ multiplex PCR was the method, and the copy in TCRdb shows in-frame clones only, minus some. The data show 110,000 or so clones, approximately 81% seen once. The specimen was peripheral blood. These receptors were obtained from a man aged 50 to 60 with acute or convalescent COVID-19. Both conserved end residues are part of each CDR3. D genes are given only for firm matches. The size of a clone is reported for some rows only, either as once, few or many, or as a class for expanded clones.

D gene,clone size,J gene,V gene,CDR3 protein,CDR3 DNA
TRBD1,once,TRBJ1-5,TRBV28,CASGGQGNSNQPQHF,TGTGCCAGCGGTGGACAGGGGAATAGCAATCAGCCCCAGCATTTT
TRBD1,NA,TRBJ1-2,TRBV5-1,CASSLSLDRATNYGYTF,TGCGCCAGCAGCTTGAGTTTAGACAGGGCTACGAACTATGGCTACACCTTC
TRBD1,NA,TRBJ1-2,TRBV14,CASSQVRAGGKDGYTF,TGTGCCAGCAGCCAAGTTCGTGCAGGGGGAAAGGATGGCTACACCTTC
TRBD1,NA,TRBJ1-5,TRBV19,CATRTGSGNQPQHF,TGTGCCACCCGGACAGGGTCGGGCAATCAGCCCCAGCATTTT
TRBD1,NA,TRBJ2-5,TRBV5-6,CASSFGQGGRETQYF,TGTGCCAGCAGCTTCGGACAGGGGGGCCGGGAGACCCAGTACTTC
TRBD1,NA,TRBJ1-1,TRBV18,CASSPPTGADTEAFF,TGTGCCAGCTCACCACCGACAGGGGCGGACACTGAAGCTTTCTTT
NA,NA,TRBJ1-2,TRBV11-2,CASSLDTAFYGYTF,TGTGCCAGCAGCTTAGATACAGCATTCTATGGCTACACCTTC
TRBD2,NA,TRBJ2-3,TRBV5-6,CASSPGLAGGTQYF,TGTGCCAGCAGCCCCGGACTAGCGGGGGGAACGCAGTATTTT
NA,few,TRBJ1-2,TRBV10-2,CASSESTGYGYTF,TGCGCCAGCAGTGAGTCCACAGGCTATGGCTACACCTTC
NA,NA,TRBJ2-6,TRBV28,CASSLLFGGGANVLTF,TGTGCCAGCAGTTTATTATTCGGGGGAGGGGCCAACGTCCTGACTTTC
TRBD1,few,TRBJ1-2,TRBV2,CASSGQGKSTF,TGTGCCAGCAGTGGACAGGGAAAAAGCACCTTC